This T cell receptor beta chain derives from a study of shared clonotypes between healthy human individuals. Only one count was recorded for this clone. Sequenced by immunoSEQ multiplex PCR; TCRdb stores in-frame clones only, minus some. The sample lists under 600,000 clones, roughly 95% occurring once. The V and J ends lost 4 bases and 0 bases respectively, with 10 bases between them. Germline-derived CDR1 and CDR2 are MNHEY and SMNVEV (reference sequence). This CDR3 is 15 amino acids long. J is TRBJ1-3 and V is TRBV27; D not resolved. This sequence originates from a woman aged 30 to 39 in good health. The sequenced sample was naive CD4+ T cells sorted from blood. The subset here: CD45RA+ positively selected. The CDR3 loop reads CASSSTRGSGNTIYF. The DNA for the CDR3 is TGTGCCAGCAGTTCGACCCGCGGCTCTGGAAACACCATATATTTT.